The rows below give T cell receptor beta chains drawn from one sample of a study of PD-1 blockade in classical Hodgkin lymphoma. Some clones are missing from TCRdb's copy, which holds only in-frame ones; the method was immunoSEQ multiplex PCR. The table has around 21,000 clones, around 84% seen once. The sample was CD8+ T cells from blood, taken before the fourth cycle of nivolumab. The receptors come from a human donor with classical Hodgkin lymphoma. Both conserved end residues are part of each CDR3. Each record gives: J gene, D gene, clone size, V gene, CDR3 length, CDR3 DNA, CDR3 protein. A D gene is named only where the DNA matches it firmly. Clone size is stated in some rows and not others, as once, few, many or a class when expanded.

j_gene: TRBJ1-5; d_gene: NA; abundance: once; v_gene: TRBV19; len: 15; CDR3nt: TGTGCCAGTAGTATAGGCGGACACTTCAATCAGCCCCAGCATTTT; CDR3aa: CASSIGGHFNQPQHF
j_gene: TRBJ2-7; d_gene: NA; abundance: NA; v_gene: TRBV18; len: 14; CDR3nt: TGTGCCAGCTCGCCTCAGGCCACAACCTACGAGCAGTACTTC; CDR3aa: CASSPQATTYEQYF
j_gene: TRBJ1-5; d_gene: NA; abundance: NA; v_gene: TRBV9; len: 15; CDR3nt: TGTGCCAGCAGCTCGGCGGGGGGAGGCAATCAGCCCCAGCATTTT; CDR3aa: CASSSAGGGNQPQHF
j_gene: TRBJ1-2; d_gene: NA; abundance: few; v_gene: TRBV7-9; len: 15; CDR3nt: TGTGCCAGCAGCTCCGGGACTATTGAGAGCTATGGCTACACCTTC; CDR3aa: CASSSGTIESYGYTF
j_gene: TRBJ1-1; d_gene: NA; abundance: NA; v_gene: TRBV27; len: 12; CDR3nt: TGTGCCAGCAGTTTTGTGGGATCTGAAGCTTTCTTT; CDR3aa: CASSFVGSEAFF
j_gene: TRBJ2-1; d_gene: TRBD1; abundance: NA; v_gene: TRBV7-9; len: 15; CDR3nt: TGTGCCAGCAGCTCGGGACAGGGAGTAAACAATGAGCAGTTCTTC; CDR3aa: CASSSGQGVNNEQFF
j_gene: TRBJ1-1; d_gene: NA; abundance: medium-sized; v_gene: TRBV5-6; len: 12; CDR3nt: TGTGCCAGCAGCTTGGGGGGGCAATGGGCTTTCTTT; CDR3aa: CASSLGGQWAFF
j_gene: TRBJ1-1; d_gene: NA; abundance: NA; v_gene: TRBV19; len: 11; CDR3nt: TGTGCCAGTAGGCTGTCAAGGGAAGCTTTCTTT; CDR3aa: CASRLSREAFF
j_gene: TRBJ2-4; d_gene: TRBD1; abundance: NA; v_gene: TRBV5-6; len: 14; CDR3nt: TGTGCCAGCAGCTCGGGACAGGGGTTTGACATTCAGTACTTC; CDR3aa: CASSSGQGFDIQYF
j_gene: TRBJ1-1; d_gene: NA; abundance: NA; v_gene: TRBV11-2; len: 12; CDR3nt: TGTGCCAGCAGCTTCCCGTTCAGTGAAGCTTTCTTT; CDR3aa: CASSFPFSEAFF
j_gene: TRBJ2-7; d_gene: TRBD2; abundance: NA; v_gene: TRBV7-9; len: 17; CDR3nt: TGTGCCAGCGCATTAGAACCAGGACTAGCGGCCTCCTACGAGCAGTACTTC; CDR3aa: CASALEPGLAASYEQYF
j_gene: TRBJ2-7; d_gene: NA; abundance: NA; v_gene: TRBV29-1; len: 12; CDR3nt: TGCAGCGTTGAAGTGCTCGGTCGGGAGCAGTACTTC; CDR3aa: CSVEVLGREQYF
j_gene: TRBJ2-7; d_gene: TRBD2; abundance: NA; v_gene: TRBV27; len: 16; CDR3nt: TGTGCCAGCAGTTTATCGCGGGGGTCACTTACCTACGAGCAGTACTTC; CDR3aa: CASSLSRGSLTYEQYF
j_gene: TRBJ2-3; d_gene: TRBD2; abundance: NA; v_gene: TRBV4-2; len: 18; CDR3nt: TGTGCCAGCAGCCAAGATCTCCCACTAGCGGGGCCCCTTGATACGCAGTATTTT; CDR3aa: CASSQDLPLAGPLDTQYF
j_gene: TRBJ2-7; d_gene: NA; abundance: NA; v_gene: TRBV5-1; len: 15; CDR3nt: TGCGCCAGCAGCTTGATGCAGGGCAACTCCTACGAGCAGTACTTC; CDR3aa: CASSLMQGNSYEQYF
j_gene: TRBJ2-7; d_gene: NA; abundance: NA; v_gene: TRBV7-5; len: 15; CDR3nt: TGTGTCAGAACCCGCGAGGACAGGGGTTTCTACGAGCAGTACTTC; CDR3aa: CVRTREDRGFYEQYF
j_gene: TRBJ1-2; d_gene: TRBD1; abundance: NA; v_gene: TRBV5-4; len: 14; CDR3nt: TGTGCCAGCAGCTTACAGGGGGCTAACTATGGCTACACCTTC; CDR3aa: CASSLQGANYGYTF
j_gene: TRBJ2-3; d_gene: NA; abundance: NA; v_gene: TRBV7-2; len: 16; CDR3nt: TGTGCCAGCAGCTCGAGACTAGTTATTGGCACAGATACGCAGTATTTT; CDR3aa: CASSSRLVIGTDTQYF
j_gene: TRBJ1-1; d_gene: NA; abundance: NA; v_gene: TRBV6-1; len: 13; CDR3nt: TGTGCCAGCAGAAACCGGGGGGGCACTGAAGCTTTCTTT; CDR3aa: CASRNRGGTEAFF
j_gene: TRBJ1-3; d_gene: TRBD1; abundance: NA; v_gene: TRBV9; len: 14; CDR3nt: TGTGCCAGCAGCCCCCGGGACAGGGAGGACACCATATATTTT; CDR3aa: CASSPRDREDTIYF
j_gene: TRBJ2-7; d_gene: TRBD1; abundance: NA; v_gene: TRBV19; len: 14; CDR3nt: TGTGCCAGTAGTCCCGGACAGGGGGCCTACGAGCAGTACTTC; CDR3aa: CASSPGQGAYEQYF
j_gene: TRBJ2-3; d_gene: NA; abundance: NA; v_gene: TRBV7-8; len: 13; CDR3nt: TGTGCCAGCGCTAACCGGTACACAGATACGCAGTATTTT; CDR3aa: CASANRYTDTQYF
j_gene: TRBJ2-7; d_gene: NA; abundance: NA; v_gene: TRBV28; len: 12; CDR3nt: TGTGCCAGCAGTACCAGCACCTACGAGCAGTACTTC; CDR3aa: CASSTSTYEQYF
j_gene: TRBJ1-1; d_gene: NA; abundance: NA; v_gene: TRBV7-3; len: 15; CDR3nt: TGTGCCAGCAGCTTAATTGGGGGGGTGAACACTGAAGCTTTCTTT; CDR3aa: CASSLIGGVNTEAFF
j_gene: TRBJ2-3; d_gene: NA; abundance: NA; v_gene: TRBV9; len: 12; CDR3nt: TGTGCCAGCAGTTGGCAGACAGATACGCAGTATTTT; CDR3aa: CASSWQTDTQYF
j_gene: TRBJ1-1; d_gene: NA; abundance: NA; v_gene: TRBV30; len: 11; CDR3nt: TGTGCCTGGAGTAGCGGAGGAGAAGCTTTCTTT; CDR3aa: CAWSSGGEAFF
j_gene: TRBJ1-1; d_gene: NA; abundance: NA; v_gene: TRBV30; len: 12; CDR3nt: TGTGCCTGGAGCGTCGGGGGTTACGAAGCTTTCTTT; CDR3aa: CAWSVGGYEAFF
j_gene: TRBJ2-1; d_gene: NA; abundance: NA; v_gene: TRBV9; len: 15; CDR3nt: TGTGCCAGCAGCGTACCTGGCTCCCGTAACAATGAGCAGTTCTTC; CDR3aa: CASSVPGSRNNEQFF
j_gene: TRBJ2-7; d_gene: NA; abundance: NA; v_gene: TRBV7-6; len: 15; CDR3nt: TGTGCCAGCAGCTCCGAGACAGGAAACTCCGGGGAGCAGTACTTC; CDR3aa: CASSSETGNSGEQYF
j_gene: TRBJ1-2; d_gene: NA; abundance: NA; v_gene: TRBV5-6; len: 16; CDR3nt: TGTGCCAGCAGCTTGTATTTCCCCCTATCTAACTATGGCTACACCTTC; CDR3aa: CASSLYFPLSNYGYTF
j_gene: TRBJ2-2; d_gene: TRBD1; abundance: NA; v_gene: TRBV5-1; len: 15; CDR3nt: TGCGCCAGCAGCATCCGACAGGGTAACACCGGGGAGCTGTTTTTT; CDR3aa: CASSIRQGNTGELFF
j_gene: TRBJ2-1; d_gene: NA; abundance: NA; v_gene: TRBV27; len: 10; CDR3nt: TGTGCCAGCAGTTTAAATGAGCAGTTCTTC; CDR3aa: CASSLNEQFF
j_gene: TRBJ1-4; d_gene: NA; abundance: NA; v_gene: TRBV11-1; len: 13; CDR3nt: TGTGCCAGCAGCCTCCTGGACGGCGAAAAACTGTTTTTT; CDR3aa: CASSLLDGEKLFF
j_gene: TRBJ2-7; d_gene: NA; abundance: NA; v_gene: TRBV4-1; len: 14; CDR3nt: TGCGCCAGCAGCCAAGATCGGGGGCGGTACGAGCAGTACTTC; CDR3aa: CASSQDRGRYEQYF
j_gene: TRBJ2-7; d_gene: NA; abundance: NA; v_gene: TRBV4-1; len: 14; CDR3nt: TGCGCCAGCAGCCAAGGGAGGGATTCCTACGAGCAGTACTTC; CDR3aa: CASSQGRDSYEQYF
j_gene: TRBJ2-1; d_gene: TRBD2; abundance: NA; v_gene: TRBV7-9; len: 18; CDR3nt: TGTGCCAGCAAAGCGGGACTAGCGGGGGCAAGCTCCTACAATGAGCAGTTCTTC; CDR3aa: CASKAGLAGASSYNEQFF
j_gene: TRBJ2-1; d_gene: NA; abundance: once; v_gene: TRBV28; len: 16; CDR3nt: TGTGCCAGCAGAAGTGACACATCGAGCTCCTACAATGAGCAGTTCTTC; CDR3aa: CASRSDTSSSYNEQFF
j_gene: TRBJ1-6; d_gene: NA; abundance: NA; v_gene: TRBV25-1; len: 16; CDR3nt: TGTGCCAGCAGTGATCGGTCCAGGGCCTATAATTCACCCCTCCACTTT; CDR3aa: CASSDRSRAYNSPLHF
j_gene: TRBJ1-5; d_gene: NA; abundance: NA; v_gene: TRBV27; len: 16; CDR3nt: TGTGCCAGCAGTTTAGGGTACAGGGAGGCCAATCAGCCCCAGCATTTT; CDR3aa: CASSLGYREANQPQHF
j_gene: TRBJ2-7; d_gene: TRBD1; abundance: NA; v_gene: TRBV6-1; len: 16; CDR3nt: TGTGCCAGCAGTGAAGCGCCCCCGGGACAGGGGGATGAGCAGTACTTC; CDR3aa: CASSEAPPGQGDEQYF
j_gene: TRBJ2-7; d_gene: NA; abundance: once; v_gene: TRBV9; len: 14; CDR3nt: TGTGCCAGCAGCGACCCAGGCAGGGACAACGAGCAGTACTTC; CDR3aa: CASSDPGRDNEQYF
j_gene: TRBJ2-2; d_gene: TRBD1; abundance: NA; v_gene: TRBV9; len: 18; CDR3nt: TGTGCCAGCAGCGTCCGCCGGGATGGGACAGGGGACACCGGGGAGCTGTTTTTT; CDR3aa: CASSVRRDGTGDTGELFF
j_gene: TRBJ1-1; d_gene: NA; abundance: NA; v_gene: TRBV11-3; len: 14; CDR3nt: TGTGCCAGCAGCTTAAAGGTCGGAGACACTGAAGCTTTCTTT; CDR3aa: CASSLKVGDTEAFF
j_gene: TRBJ1-1; d_gene: NA; abundance: NA; v_gene: TRBV9; len: 13; CDR3nt: TGTGCCAGCAGCGTCGAAGGTCGGACTGAAGCTTTCTTT; CDR3aa: CASSVEGRTEAFF
j_gene: TRBJ1-2; d_gene: NA; abundance: few; v_gene: TRBV4-1; len: 14; CDR3nt: TGCGCCAGCAGCCAGATCGACGGGATCTATGGCTACACCTTC; CDR3aa: CASSQIDGIYGYTF
j_gene: TRBJ2-7; d_gene: TRBD2; abundance: NA; v_gene: TRBV5-4; len: 14; CDR3nt: TGTGCCAGCAGCTCTAGCGGGAACTCCTACGAGCAGTACTTC; CDR3aa: CASSSSGNSYEQYF
j_gene: TRBJ1-2; d_gene: TRBD1; abundance: NA; v_gene: TRBV6-6; len: 15; CDR3nt: TGTGCCAGCAGTCAGACAGGGGAGCGAGGATATGGCTACACCTTC; CDR3aa: CASSQTGERGYGYTF
j_gene: TRBJ1-5; d_gene: NA; abundance: NA; v_gene: TRBV28; len: 14; CDR3nt: TGTGCCAGCAGTTCCCAGATTAGCAATCAGCCCCAGCATTTT; CDR3aa: CASSSQISNQPQHF
j_gene: TRBJ2-1; d_gene: NA; abundance: NA; v_gene: TRBV13; len: 15; CDR3nt: TGTGCCAGCAGCTTCGGGGACAACCTATACAATGAGCAGTTCTTC; CDR3aa: CASSFGDNLYNEQFF
j_gene: TRBJ1-2; d_gene: NA; abundance: NA; v_gene: TRBV9; len: 13; CDR3nt: TGTGCCAGCAGCGCGAGCGCTAACTATGGCTACACCTTC; CDR3aa: CASSASANYGYTF
j_gene: TRBJ1-1; d_gene: NA; abundance: NA; v_gene: TRBV5-1; len: 13; CDR3nt: TGCGCCAGCAGCTTGGATAGGCCGTCTGAAGCTTTCTTT; CDR3aa: CASSLDRPSEAFF
j_gene: TRBJ2-5; d_gene: NA; abundance: NA; v_gene: TRBV7-2; len: 16; CDR3nt: TGTGCCAGCAGCTTAGCTTGGGTAGGATTCCAAGAGACCCAGTACTTC; CDR3aa: CASSLAWVGFQETQYF
j_gene: TRBJ2-1; d_gene: NA; abundance: NA; v_gene: TRBV7-9; len: 14; CDR3nt: TGTGCCAGCACCTCATGGGTCTCCTACAATGAGCAGTTCTTC; CDR3aa: CASTSWVSYNEQFF
j_gene: TRBJ2-2; d_gene: NA; abundance: NA; v_gene: TRBV5-8; len: 15; CDR3nt: TGTGCCAGCAGCTTGGCCGGGAAGGGCACCGGGGAGCTGTTTTTT; CDR3aa: CASSLAGKGTGELFF
j_gene: TRBJ2-5; d_gene: TRBD1; abundance: NA; v_gene: TRBV15; len: 13; CDR3nt: TGTGCCACCAGCGATAACAGGGGTCAGACCCAGTACTTC; CDR3aa: CATSDNRGQTQYF
j_gene: TRBJ2-3; d_gene: NA; abundance: NA; v_gene: TRBV7-9; len: 14; CDR3nt: TGTGCCAGCAGCTTATCGGGCGTCACAGATACGCAGTATTTT; CDR3aa: CASSLSGVTDTQYF
j_gene: TRBJ1-1; d_gene: NA; abundance: NA; v_gene: TRBV28; len: 10; CDR3nt: TGTGCCAGCAGTTTAGGTGCAGCTTTCTTT; CDR3aa: CASSLGAAFF